The rows below give T cell receptor beta chains drawn from one sample of a study of radiotherapy plus CTLA-4 blockade in lung cancer. Profiled with immunoSEQ multiplex PCR; TCRdb holds only in-frame clones, not every one. The table records 85,000 to 100,000 clones, around 90% of them present only once. The source material was peripheral blood, sampled from a patient treated with radiotherapy plus ipilimumab. These receptors all stem from a human donor with non-small cell lung cancer that progressed on radiotherapy plus ipilimumab. Each CDR3 is given with its conserved first and last residue. The order of the fields is D gene, clone size, J gene, V gene, CDR3 DNA, CDR3 protein. A D gene is named only where the DNA matches it firmly. The size field is filled for only some rows; it gives once, few, many or a size class.

TRBD1 | . | TRBJ2-7 | TRBV18 | TGTGCCAGCTCACCTCAGGGACAGATGTACGAGCAGTACTTC | CASSPQGQMYEQYF
. | . | TRBJ2-7 | TRBV27 | TGTGCCAGTGGGCAGAACTACGAGCAGTACTTC | CASGQNYEQYF
TRBD2 | . | TRBJ2-7 | TRBV28 | TGTGCCAGCAGTTTTCCGCTAACTAGCGGGGGGCCGTACGAGCAGTACTTC | CASSFPLTSGGPYEQYF
. | . | TRBJ2-2 | TRBV7-8 | TGTGCCAGCAGCTTAAATGGCCCAACTACACCCGGGGAGCTGTTTTTT | CASSLNGPTTPGELFF
TRBD1 | . | TRBJ2-3 | TRBV25-1 | TGTGCCAGCAGGGGGACAGTCAGCACAGATACGCAGTATTTT | CASRGTVSTDTQYF
TRBD1 | . | TRBJ2-1 | TRBV6-5 | TGTGCCAGCAGTCACGACAGGGTCCGGTACAATGAGCAGTTCTTC | CASSHDRVRYNEQFF
. | . | TRBJ2-7 | TRBV6-1 | TGTGCCAGCCCTTCTGGGGACTCGACCTACGAGCAGTACTTC | CASPSGDSTYEQYF
. | . | TRBJ2-6 | TRBV30 | TGTGCCTGGTCCAGGGTGTCTGGGGCCAACGTCCTGACTTTC | CAWSRVSGANVLTF
. | . | TRBJ2-3 | TRBV4-2 | TGTGCCAGCGGCCGGGACTCACGCACAGATACGCAGTATTTT | CASGRDSRTDTQYF
. | . | TRBJ1-6 | TRBV5-1 | TGCGCCAGCAGCCACGGGACCGCGCCCACGAATTCACCCCTCCACTTT | CASSHGTAPTNSPLHF
. | . | TRBJ1-2 | TRBV28 | TGTGCCAGCAGTTTAACTGGGGTCAACTATGGCTACACCTTC | CASSLTGVNYGYTF
. | . | TRBJ2-7 | TRBV9 | TGTGCCAGCAGCGTAGGTGGGGTTGGCCCCTACGAGCAGTACTTC | CASSVGGVGPYEQYF
. | . | TRBJ1-1 | TRBV9 | TGTGCCAGCAGCGTAGAACCCCAGAGAGCTGAAGCTTTCTTT | CASSVEPQRAEAFF
. | . | TRBJ2-3 | TRBV4-1 | TGCGCCAGCAGCCCCCAATGGCAGGCGGGAGATACGCAGTATTTT | CASSPQWQAGDTQYF
. | few | TRBJ2-7 | TRBV19 | TGTGCCAGTAGTACCGCCGGGCCGAGGGACGAGCAGTACTTC | CASSTAGPRDEQYF
TRBD1 | . | TRBJ1-2 | TRBV27 | TGTGCCAGCACCTCCTCGGGGACAGTTTCCTATGGCTACACCTTC | CASTSSGTVSYGYTF
TRBD1 | . | TRBJ2-4 | TRBV2 | TGTGCCAGCAGTGAGGACAGGGGGACTTGGAACATTCAGTACTTC | CASSEDRGTWNIQYF
. | . | TRBJ1-1 | TRBV2 | TGTGCCAGCAGTGATTTATCAGGGAACACTGAAGCTTTCTTT | CASSDLSGNTEAFF
TRBD2 | . | TRBJ2-7 | TRBV7-2 | TGTGCCAGCAGCTCACAACCGGGACTAGCTTTCCACGAGCAGTACTTC | CASSSQPGLAFHEQYF
. | . | TRBJ1-1 | TRBV2 | TGTGCCAGCAGTGATTGGAGTGAAGCTTTCTTT | CASSDWSEAFF
. | . | TRBJ2-7 | TRBV25-1 | TGTGCCAGCAGTGAATTTCTTAAATCCTACGAGCAGTACTTC | CASSEFLKSYEQYF
. | . | TRBJ1-2 | TRBV6-1 | TGTGCCAGCAGTGAAAGGGGCGTCTTGGTTGGCTACACCTTC | CASSERGVLVGYTF
TRBD1 | . | TRBJ1-2 | TRBV19 | TGTGCCAGTAGTCCGACGGGACAGAAACACTATGGCTACACCTTC | CASSPTGQKHYGYTF
. | . | TRBJ1-1 | TRBV2 | TGTGCCAGCGGGTTCGACAGGAGGGGAACTGAAGCTTTCTTT | CASGFDRRGTEAFF
. | . | TRBJ2-3 | TRBV5-4 | TGTGCCAGCAGCTTGAAGGTTTATGCGGGCACAGATACGCAGTATTTT | CASSLKVYAGTDTQYF
TRBD1 | . | TRBJ1-3 | TRBV15 | TGTGCCACCAGCAGGGGAGGGACAGCCTACTCTGGAAACACCATATATTTT | CATSRGGTAYSGNTIYF
. | . | TRBJ1-4 | TRBV2 | TGTGCCAGCATCCGGAGAGGGGCAGCTAATGAAAAACTGTTTTTT | CASIRRGAANEKLFF
. | . | TRBJ1-4 | TRBV9 | TGTGCCAGCAGCGTAGGGACAGAAGCGGAAAAACTGTTTTTT | CASSVGTEAEKLFF
TRBD1 | . | TRBJ1-2 | TRBV7-8 | TGTGCCAGCAGCTTAGTGCCTCAGGGGGGGAGTGGCTACACCTTC | CASSLVPQGGSGYTF
. | . | TRBJ1-5 | TRBV19 | TGTGCCAGTGGACTACCGGCGAGCAATCAGCCCCAGCATTTT | CASGLPASNQPQHF
TRBD1 | . | TRBJ1-6 | TRBV6-5 | TGTGCCAGCAACCCGACAGGGGTCTATAATTCACCCCTCCACTTT | CASNPTGVYNSPLHF
TRBD2 | . | TRBJ2-7 | TRBV9 | TGTGCCAGCAGCGCGGGGGGATACTACGAGCAGTACTTC | CASSAGGYYEQYF
. | . | TRBJ2-3 | TRBV10-3 | TGTGCCATCGGGCAGGACACAGATACGCAGTATTTT | CAIGQDTDTQYF
TRBD1 | . | TRBJ1-1 | TRBV28 | TGTGCCAGCAGTGCTCCGGGACAGGGGATGATCACTGAAGCTTTCTTT | CASSAPGQGMITEAFF
TRBD1 | . | TRBJ1-1 | TRBV14 | TGTGCCAGCAGCCAAGATATATGGCCCGGGACAGGGAGGAACACTGAAGCTTTCTTT | CASSQDIWPGTGRNTEAFF
TRBD2 | . | TRBJ2-3 | TRBV19 | TGTGCCAGTAGTATTGTGGGGGGGTTTGATACGCAGTATTTT | CASSIVGGFDTQYF
. | . | TRBJ1-6 | TRBV5-4 | TGTGCCAGCAGCTTGCGGCAGACCTATTCACCCCTCCACTTT | CASSLRQTYSPLHF
TRBD1 | . | TRBJ1-2 | TRBV14 | TGTGCCAGCAGCCCTTCAGGGGGCTATGGCTACACCTTC | CASSPSGGYGYTF
TRBD2 | . | TRBJ2-1 | TRBV7-9 | TGTGCCAGCAGCTCCGGTTGGTTGACTAGCGGGAGGGGGCTCGAGCAGTTCTTC | CASSSGWLTSGRGLEQFF
. | . | TRBJ2-3 | TRBV21-1 | TGTGCCAGGTCGCCCAAATCACACAGCCGTACAGTGAGGAGCACAGATACGCAGTATTTT | CARSPKSHSRTVRSTDTQYF
. | . | TRBJ1-2 | TRBV5-6 | TGTGCCAGCAGCTTAGCTAGGGAAACTTGGTATGGCTACACCTTC | CASSLARETWYGYTF
TRBD1 | . | TRBJ2-7 | TRBV5-1 | TGCGCCAGCAGCTACCGGGACAGGGTATCCTACGAGCAGTACTTC | CASSYRDRVSYEQYF
. | . | TRBJ2-7 | TRBV7-2 | TGTGCCAGCAGCTTTGGCGGAGTAGGGTACGAGCAGTACTTC | CASSFGGVGYEQYF
. | . | TRBJ2-1 | TRBV15 | TGTGCCACCAGCAGAGGGACAGAAATATACAATGAGCAGTTCTTC | CATSRGTEIYNEQFF
. | . | TRBJ2-2 | TRBV7-2 | TGTGCCAGCAGCTTGGGCCCCTGGGAGAACACCGGGGAGCTGTTTTTT | CASSLGPWENTGELFF
. | . | TRBJ1-1 | TRBV7-6 | TGTGCCAGCAGCTCTCAGAATATGAACACTGAAGCTTTCTTT | CASSSQNMNTEAFF
. | . | TRBJ2-2 | TRBV4-3 | TGCGCCAGCAGCCAAGCGTGGGACACCGCGAACACCGGGGAGCTGTTTTTT | CASSQAWDTANTGELFF
TRBD2 | . | TRBJ2-5 | TRBV18 | TGTGCCAGCGCCCGGACTAGCGGGGCTCCTGGAGAGACCCAGTACTTC | CASARTSGAPGETQYF
TRBD2 | . | TRBJ2-2 | TRBV9 | TGTGCCAGCAGCGTAGAGGGACTAGGGTTCGGGGAGCTGTTTTTT | CASSVEGLGFGELFF
TRBD1 | . | TRBJ1-1 | TRBV18 | TGTGCCAGCTCACCACAGGGGGCCGGGAACACTGAAGCTTTCTTT | CASSPQGAGNTEAFF
TRBD2 | . | TRBJ2-1 | TRBV6-6 | TGTGCCAGCAGCAACGGGCTAGCGGGAGTCAATGAGCAGTTCTTC | CASSNGLAGVNEQFF
TRBD1 | . | TRBJ2-7 | TRBV7-8 | TGTGCCACCAGGGACAGGGGGCCCGAGCAGTACTTC | CATRDRGPEQYF
. | . | TRBJ1-2 | TRBV7-3 | TGTGCCAGCAGCCCGGGGGGCAGCTATGGCTACACCTTC | CASSPGGSYGYTF
. | . | TRBJ1-1 | TRBV4-2 | TGTGCCAGCAGCCCCCTCGGCACTGAAGCTTTCTTT | CASSPLGTEAFF
. | once | TRBJ1-5 | TRBV4-2 | TGTGCCAGCAGCCAAGCCGTTCGAGGGAATAGCAATCAGCCCCAGCATTTT | CASSQAVRGNSNQPQHF
. | . | TRBJ2-2 | TRBV7-2 | TGTGCCAGCAGCCCCGGCCAGACCGGGGAGCTGTTTTTT | CASSPGQTGELFF
. | few | TRBJ1-1 | TRBV9 | TGTGCCAGCAGCGTAGTCGGGACACCGAACACTGAAGCTTTCTTT | CASSVVGTPNTEAFF